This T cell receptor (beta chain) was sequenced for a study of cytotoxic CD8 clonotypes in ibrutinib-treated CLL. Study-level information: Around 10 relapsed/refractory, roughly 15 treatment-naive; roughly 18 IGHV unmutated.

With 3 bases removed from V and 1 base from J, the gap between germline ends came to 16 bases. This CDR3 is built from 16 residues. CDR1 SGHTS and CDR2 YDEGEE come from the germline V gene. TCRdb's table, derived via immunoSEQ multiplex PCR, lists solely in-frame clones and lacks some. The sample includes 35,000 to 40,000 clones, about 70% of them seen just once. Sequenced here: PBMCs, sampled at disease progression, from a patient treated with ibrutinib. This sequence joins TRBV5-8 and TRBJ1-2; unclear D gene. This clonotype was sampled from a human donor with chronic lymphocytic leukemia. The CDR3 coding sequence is TGTGCCAGCAGCTCGATACCCCGAAGAATTAACTATGGCTACACCTTC. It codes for CASSSIPRRINYGYTF.